The sequence of this T cell receptor beta chain was determined in a study of response to subunit inactivated influenza vaccine. Findings of the study overall: The authors suggested that few new T cells are recruited per seasonal influenza vaccination.

Germline-derived CDR1 and CDR2 are SEHNR and FQNEAQ (reference sequence). The CDR3 is 13 amino acids. Trimming took off 2 bases at V and 10 bases at J, with 14 bases between the two ends. TCRdb called the RT-PCR reads again in MiXCR, with one record for every CDR3 protein. The table records about 520,000 distinct CDR3 sequences, less than 30% of them present only once. Concerning this clonotype: The antigen is not known.

This chain links TRBV7-9 with TRBJ1-2; D is perhaps TRBD1 (6 bases). The sequenced sample was CD4+ T cells sorted from PBMCs, obtained 5 days after vaccination. The source of this sequence is a man in his fifties or sixties who received an inactivated influenza vaccine. CDR3 sequence: CASSLSQGQDYTF. CDR3 in DNA: TGTGCCAGCAGCTTATCACAGGGTCAGGACTACACCTTC.